Listed below are T cell receptor beta chains from one sample, sequenced in a study of shared clonotypes between healthy human individuals. Only in-frame clones appear in the TCRdb table, and some are missing; sequencing was by immunoSEQ multiplex PCR. The table has 2 million to 2.5 million clones, over 85% seen once. The material sequenced was naive CD8+ T cells sorted from blood. These receptors were collected from a young man in good health. Each CDR3 is given with its conserved first and last residue. The listing skips clone size in some rows; elsewhere it reads once, few, many or a size class.

J gene: TRBJ2-2
clone size: NA
CDR3 length: 14
V gene: TRBV5-4
CDR3 protein: CASSLPGNTGELFF

J gene: TRBJ1-4
clone size: NA
CDR3 length: 14
V gene: TRBV9
CDR3 protein: CASSVEQGGEKLFF

J gene: TRBJ2-1
clone size: once
CDR3 length: 13
V gene: TRBV5-4
CDR3 protein: CASSAREGREQFF

J gene: TRBJ2-1
clone size: NA
CDR3 length: 13
V gene: TRBV5-4
CDR3 protein: CASSLRGDNEQFF

J gene: TRBJ2-3
clone size: NA
CDR3 length: 16
V gene: TRBV9
CDR3 protein: CASSVEGRLSTDTQYF

J gene: TRBJ2-1
clone size: NA
CDR3 length: 17
V gene: TRBV4-3
CDR3 protein: CASSPLDGEASYNEQFF

J gene: TRBJ2-7
clone size: NA
CDR3 length: 14
V gene: TRBV4-1
CDR3 protein: CASSLGGEAYEQYF

J gene: TRBJ2-5
clone size: NA
CDR3 length: 14
V gene: TRBV4-1
CDR3 protein: CASSQGVALETQYF

J gene: TRBJ1-6
clone size: NA
CDR3 length: 14
V gene: TRBV9
CDR3 protein: CASSVASGNSPLHF

J gene: TRBJ1-1
clone size: NA
CDR3 length: 18
V gene: TRBV27
CDR3 protein: CASSPLGVTAPMNTEAFF

J gene: TRBJ2-3
clone size: NA
CDR3 length: 17
V gene: TRBV2
CDR3 protein: CASSDPGTSGGPDTQYF

J gene: TRBJ2-3
clone size: NA
CDR3 length: 14
V gene: TRBV19
CDR3 protein: CASKELNLGDTQYF

J gene: TRBJ2-2
clone size: NA
CDR3 length: 16
V gene: TRBV11-2
CDR3 protein: CASSFSTVQNTGELFF

J gene: TRBJ2-7
clone size: NA
CDR3 length: 15
V gene: TRBV29-1
CDR3 protein: CSVERGDRGNYEQYF

J gene: TRBJ2-7
clone size: NA
CDR3 length: 14
V gene: TRBV13
CDR3 protein: CASSSPHGVREQYF

J gene: TRBJ1-2
clone size: NA
CDR3 length: 15
V gene: TRBV6-5
CDR3 protein: CASSYSAQGADGYTF

J gene: TRBJ2-7
clone size: NA
CDR3 length: 13
V gene: TRBV5-5
CDR3 protein: CASSLGPAYEQYF

J gene: TRBJ2-7
clone size: NA
CDR3 length: 13
V gene: TRBV7-9
CDR3 protein: CASSLGTGYEQYF

J gene: TRBJ1-5
clone size: NA
CDR3 length: 16
V gene: TRBV2
CDR3 protein: CASSDGKGRVNQPQHF

J gene: TRBJ2-7
clone size: NA
CDR3 length: 16
V gene: TRBV11-2
CDR3 protein: CASSVSGTGLSYEQYF

J gene: TRBJ2-1
clone size: once
CDR3 length: 16
V gene: TRBV7-9
CDR3 protein: CASSPRSGTRYNEQFF

J gene: TRBJ1-2
clone size: NA
CDR3 length: 13
V gene: TRBV29-1
CDR3 protein: CSVGFFGDLGYTF

J gene: TRBJ2-3
clone size: NA
CDR3 length: 15
V gene: TRBV7-9
CDR3 protein: CASSLNRGTTDTQYF

J gene: TRBJ2-5
clone size: NA
CDR3 length: 14
V gene: TRBV6-6
CDR3 protein: CASSPGQIQETQYF

J gene: TRBJ2-5
clone size: NA
CDR3 length: 13
V gene: TRBV7-9
CDR3 protein: CASSPGSQETQYF

J gene: TRBJ1-2
clone size: NA
CDR3 length: 14
V gene: TRBV7-2
CDR3 protein: CASSFTGAVYGYTF